Listed below are T cell receptor beta chains from one sample, sequenced in a study of T-cell memory formation after mild COVID-19. Each CDR3 protein gets one entry after TCRdb re-called the 5' RACE reads with MiXCR. The data show roughly 140,000 distinct CDR3 sequences, about 14% seen once. The source material was PBMCs or a T cell subset sorted from them (not recorded which). The receptors derive from an adult woman who had mild COVID-19 (a few samples of this study predate the infection). Cell type and time point are not known. Each CDR3 is given without its conserved first and last residue. The D gene is left open where the match is weak.

cdr3_aa,v_call,d_call,j_call
ASSFGLAGGNTYEQY,TRBV5-1,TRBD2,TRBJ2-7
ASSQDRATGGEKLF,TRBV4-3,.,TRBJ1-4
ASSYTLRDDYEQY,TRBV4-1,.,TRBJ2-7
ASSQDIINEQF,TRBV3-1,.,TRBJ2-1
ASSRMDRDGDQPQH,TRBV6-2/TRBV6-3,TRBD1,TRBJ1-5
ASSPRENTGELF,TRBV7-9,.,TRBJ2-2
ASGGLAGVYNEQF,TRBV2,TRBD2,TRBJ2-1
ASSSQREGPYEQY,TRBV3-1,TRBD2,TRBJ2-7
SARDISGPSYEQY,TRBV20-1,.,TRBJ2-7
ASSWGLADYNEQF,TRBV6-1,TRBD2,TRBJ2-1
ASSGEQETQY,TRBV5-1,.,TRBJ2-5
ASSEGTGADTQY,TRBV5-1,TRBD1,TRBJ2-3
SARWPGQGYNEQF,TRBV20-1,TRBD1,TRBJ2-1
ASSHPTTGGSEKLF,TRBV4-1,TRBD1,TRBJ1-4
ASSLGYQGSYEQY,TRBV4-3,.,TRBJ2-7
ASSTTGGQPQH,TRBV7-9,.,TRBJ1-5
ASSLDRAYEQY,TRBV12-3/TRBV12-4,TRBD1,TRBJ2-7
ASSLASGEKLF,TRBV5-6,.,TRBJ1-4
SARQGGHEEQY,TRBV29-1,TRBD1,TRBJ2-7
ASSDTRGRTEAF,TRBV25-1,.,TRBJ1-1
ASTQSYEQY,TRBV2,.,TRBJ2-7
ASSLAPGLNTEAF,TRBV5-1,.,TRBJ1-1
ARERIAGGSYEQY,TRBV3-1,TRBD2,TRBJ2-7
ASSLVGTGDGYT,TRBV7-8,TRBD1,TRBJ1-2
ASSQESARLDYEQY,TRBV4-1,.,TRBJ2-7
ASSPLDRDARAF,TRBV7-8,TRBD1,TRBJ1-1
ATSDTDGQETQY,TRBV24-1,.,TRBJ2-5
ASSFIGMLSASTDTQY,TRBV12-3/TRBV12-4,.,TRBJ2-3
ASSEHSSTDTQY,TRBV10-2,.,TRBJ2-3
AISEGGGNTEAF,TRBV10-3,.,TRBJ1-1
ASSGPPLAELYEQY,TRBV6-2/TRBV6-3,.,TRBJ2-7
ASSPLPRMRSSGGNPHEQY,TRBV7-6,TRBD2,TRBJ2-7
ASIPPGQPYEQY,TRBV27,.,TRBJ2-7
ATSERDYGVTDTQY,TRBV24-1,TRBD2,TRBJ2-3
ASSLRWEDTQY,TRBV7-9,.,TRBJ2-3
ASSLEILDEQY,TRBV5-1,.,TRBJ2-7
ASLNSGGLSSYNEQF,TRBV12-3/TRBV12-4,TRBD2,TRBJ2-1
ASSWRTGPEASSGNTIY,TRBV12-3/TRBV12-4,TRBD1,TRBJ1-3
ASSSYRGGETQY,TRBV7-9,.,TRBJ2-5
ASSPTIGRQGNEKLF,TRBV4-1,TRBD1,TRBJ1-4
ASSVGASGGQETQY,TRBV5-6,TRBD2,TRBJ2-5
SAREQGIETQY,TRBV20-1,TRBD1,TRBJ2-5
ASSSTHLRAFSPLH,TRBV7-3,.,TRBJ1-6
SVGQEAQETQY,TRBV29-1,.,TRBJ2-5
ASSTNDRGFLYEQY,TRBV2,TRBD1,TRBJ2-7